This T cell receptor (beta chain) was captured by sequencing in a study of blood T cell repertoires in COVID-19. The CDR3 has 13 amino acids. Germline V lookup: CDR1 SNHLY, CDR2 FYNNEI. Deletions cut 6 bases from V and 6 bases from J, with 14 bases between. Only in-frame clones appear in the TCRdb table, and some are missing; sequencing was by immunoSEQ multiplex PCR. This table holds 310,000 or so clones, 70% to 90% found once. The sequence was obtained from a woman younger than 30 who had recovered from COVID-19. The genes are TRBV2 and TRBJ1-2; maybe TRBD1 (6 bases). Specimen: PBMCs or T cells enriched from blood (not recorded which). The CDR3 coding sequence is TGTGCCAGCAGCGCCACAGGGAGGGATGGCTACACCTTC. This codes for CASSATGRDGYTF.